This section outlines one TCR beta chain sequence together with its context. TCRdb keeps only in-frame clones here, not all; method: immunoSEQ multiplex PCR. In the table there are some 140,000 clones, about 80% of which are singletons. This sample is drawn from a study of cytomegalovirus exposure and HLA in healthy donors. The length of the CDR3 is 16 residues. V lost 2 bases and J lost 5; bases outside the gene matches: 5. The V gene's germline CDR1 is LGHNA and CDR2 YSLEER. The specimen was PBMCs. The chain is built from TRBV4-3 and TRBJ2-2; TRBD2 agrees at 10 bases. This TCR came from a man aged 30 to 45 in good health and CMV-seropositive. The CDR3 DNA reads TGCGCCAGCAGCCAACAAGCGGGGGGGCATACCGGGGAGCTGTTTTTT. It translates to CASSQQAGGHTGELFF.